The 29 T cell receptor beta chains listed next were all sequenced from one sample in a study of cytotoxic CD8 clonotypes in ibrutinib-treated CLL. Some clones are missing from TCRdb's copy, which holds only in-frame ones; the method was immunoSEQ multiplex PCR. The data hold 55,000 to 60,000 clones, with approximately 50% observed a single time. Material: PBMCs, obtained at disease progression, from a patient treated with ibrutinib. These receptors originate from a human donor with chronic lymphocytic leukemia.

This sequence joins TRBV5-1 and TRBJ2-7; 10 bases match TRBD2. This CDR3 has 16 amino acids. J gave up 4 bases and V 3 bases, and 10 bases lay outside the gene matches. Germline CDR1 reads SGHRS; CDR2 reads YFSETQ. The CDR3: CASSSPGSGGAYEQYF. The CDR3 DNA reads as TGCGCCAGCAGCTCCCCCGGCAGCGGGGGGGCGTACGAGCAGTACTTC.

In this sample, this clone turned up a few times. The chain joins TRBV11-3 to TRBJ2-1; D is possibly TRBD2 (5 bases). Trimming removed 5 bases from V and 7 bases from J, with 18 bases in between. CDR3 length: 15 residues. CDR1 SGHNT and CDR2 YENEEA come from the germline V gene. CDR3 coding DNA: TGTGCCAGCAGCCAAGCGGTGCTAGCCAGGAATGAGCAGTTCTTC. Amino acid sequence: CASSQAVLARNEQFF.

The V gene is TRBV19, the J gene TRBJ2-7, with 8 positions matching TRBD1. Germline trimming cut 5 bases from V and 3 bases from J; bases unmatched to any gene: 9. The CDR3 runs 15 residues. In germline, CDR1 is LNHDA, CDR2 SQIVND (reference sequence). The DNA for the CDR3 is TGTGCCAGTAGTGCTCCGGGACAGGCATTCTACGAGCAGTACTTC. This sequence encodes CASSAPGQAFYEQYF.

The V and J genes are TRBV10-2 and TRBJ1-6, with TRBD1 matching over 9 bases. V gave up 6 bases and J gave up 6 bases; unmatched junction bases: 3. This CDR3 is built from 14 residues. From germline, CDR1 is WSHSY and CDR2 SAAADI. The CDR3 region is CASSGQGPNSPLHF. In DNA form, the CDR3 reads TGCGCCAGCAGCGGACAGGGGCCTAATTCACCCCTCCACTTT.

The chain's CDR3 is CASSFGGPNSGNTIYF. The CDR3 coding sequence is TGTGCCAGCAGTTTTGGCGGGCCCAACTCTGGAAACACCATATATTTT. The chain links TRBV28 to TRBJ1-3, with D hard to call. CDR3 size: 16 residues. Germline CDR1 is MDHEN and CDR2 is SYDVKM. V gave up 3 bases and J gave up 0 bases, with 12 bases separating them.

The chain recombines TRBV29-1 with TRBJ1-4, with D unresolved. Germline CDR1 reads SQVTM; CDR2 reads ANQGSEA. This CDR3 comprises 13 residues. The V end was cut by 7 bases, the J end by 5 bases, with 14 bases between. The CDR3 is CSAATQINEKLFF. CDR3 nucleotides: TGCAGCGCAGCCACGCAGATAAATGAAAAACTGTTTTTT. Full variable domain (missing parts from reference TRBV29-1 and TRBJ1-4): SAVISQKPSRDICQRGTSLTIQCQVDSQVTMMFWYRQQPGQSLTLIATANQGSEATYESGFVIDKFPISRPNLTFSTLTVSNMSPEDSSIYLCSAATQINEKLFFGSGTQLSVL.

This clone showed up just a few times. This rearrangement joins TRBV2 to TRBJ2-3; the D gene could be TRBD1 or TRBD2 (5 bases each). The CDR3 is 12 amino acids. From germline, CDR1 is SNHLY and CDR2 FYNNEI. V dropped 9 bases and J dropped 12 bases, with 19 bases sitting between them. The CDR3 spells CASTLMGVDQYF. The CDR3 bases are TGTGCCAGTACCCTCATGGGGGTCGACCAGTATTTT.

In DNA form, the CDR3 reads TGCGCCAGCAGCTTGGTTGCAGGGTCAGATACGCAGTATTTT. It codes for CASSLVAGSDTQYF. The chain combines TRBV5-1 with TRBJ2-3; a weak D match, TRBD1 (5 bases). Germline CDR1 SGHRS, CDR2 YFSETQ. The V and J ends lost 0 bases and 4 bases respectively, with 9 bases between them. This CDR3 is 14 amino acids long.

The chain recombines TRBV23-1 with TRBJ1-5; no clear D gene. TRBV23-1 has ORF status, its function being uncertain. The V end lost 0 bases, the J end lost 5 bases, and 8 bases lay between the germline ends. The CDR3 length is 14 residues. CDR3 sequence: CASSQSRTDQPQHF. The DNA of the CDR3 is TGCGCCAGCAGTCAATCGAGGACGGATCAGCCCCAGCATTTT.

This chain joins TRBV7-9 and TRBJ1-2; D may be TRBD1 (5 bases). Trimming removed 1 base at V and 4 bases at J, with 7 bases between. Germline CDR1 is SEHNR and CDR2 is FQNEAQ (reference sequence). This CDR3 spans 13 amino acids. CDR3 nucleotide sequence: TGTGCCAGCAGCTTAGGGGACCGCTATGGCTACACCTTC. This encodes CASSLGDRYGYTF.

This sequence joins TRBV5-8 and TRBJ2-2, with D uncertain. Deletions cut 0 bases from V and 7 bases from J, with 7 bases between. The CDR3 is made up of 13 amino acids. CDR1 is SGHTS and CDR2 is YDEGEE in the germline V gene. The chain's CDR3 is CASSLDGVGELFF. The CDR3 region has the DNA TGTGCCAGCAGCTTGGATGGGGTCGGGGAGCTGTTTTTT.

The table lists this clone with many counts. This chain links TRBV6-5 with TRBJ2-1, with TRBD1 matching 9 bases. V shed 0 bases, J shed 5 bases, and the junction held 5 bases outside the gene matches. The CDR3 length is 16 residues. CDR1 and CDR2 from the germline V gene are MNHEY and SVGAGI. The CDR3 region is CASSYSRDRDNNEQFF. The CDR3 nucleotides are TGTGCCAGCAGTTACTCACGGGACAGGGATAACAATGAGCAGTTCTTC.

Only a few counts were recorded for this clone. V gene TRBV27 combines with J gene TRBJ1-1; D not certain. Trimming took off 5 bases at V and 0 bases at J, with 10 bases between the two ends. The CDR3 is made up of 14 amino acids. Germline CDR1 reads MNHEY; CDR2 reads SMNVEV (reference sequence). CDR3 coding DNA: TGTGCCAGCAGTACCAGGCGCATGAACACTGAAGCTTTCTTT. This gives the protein CASSTRRMNTEAFF.

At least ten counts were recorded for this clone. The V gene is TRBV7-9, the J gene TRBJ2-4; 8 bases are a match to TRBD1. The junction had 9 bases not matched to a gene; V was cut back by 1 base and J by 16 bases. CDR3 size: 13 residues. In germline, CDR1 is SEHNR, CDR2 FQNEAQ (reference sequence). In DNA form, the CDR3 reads TGTGCCAGCAGCTTAGATCGGGCAGGGGGCCGTTACTTC. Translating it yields CASSLDRAGGRYF.

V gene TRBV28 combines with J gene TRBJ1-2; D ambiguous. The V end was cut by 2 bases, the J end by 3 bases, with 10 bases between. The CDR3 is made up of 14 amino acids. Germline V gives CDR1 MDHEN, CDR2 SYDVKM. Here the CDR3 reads CASSLAGPDYGYTF. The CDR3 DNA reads TGTGCCAGCAGTTTAGCTGGGCCCGACTATGGCTACACCTTC.

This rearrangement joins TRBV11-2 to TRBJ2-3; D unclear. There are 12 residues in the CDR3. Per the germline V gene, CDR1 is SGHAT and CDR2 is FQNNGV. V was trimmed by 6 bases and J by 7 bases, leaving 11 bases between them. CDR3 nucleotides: TGTGCCAGCAGGGACCCGGCGAATACGCAGTATTTT. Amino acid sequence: CASRDPANTQYF.

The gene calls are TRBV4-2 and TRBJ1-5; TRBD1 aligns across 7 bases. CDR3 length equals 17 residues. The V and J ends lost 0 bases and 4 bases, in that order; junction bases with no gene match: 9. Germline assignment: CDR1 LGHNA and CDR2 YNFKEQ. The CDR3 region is CASSQEGTGDMNQPQHF. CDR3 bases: TGTGCCAGCAGCCAAGAGGGAACAGGGGACATGAATCAGCCCCAGCATTTT.

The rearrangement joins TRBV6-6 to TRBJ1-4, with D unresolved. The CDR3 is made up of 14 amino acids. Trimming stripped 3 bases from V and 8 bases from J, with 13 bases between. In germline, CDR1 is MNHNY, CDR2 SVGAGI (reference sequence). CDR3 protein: CASSYVTVGEKLFF. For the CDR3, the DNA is TGTGCCAGCAGTTATGTTACCGTGGGGGAAAAACTGTTTTTT.

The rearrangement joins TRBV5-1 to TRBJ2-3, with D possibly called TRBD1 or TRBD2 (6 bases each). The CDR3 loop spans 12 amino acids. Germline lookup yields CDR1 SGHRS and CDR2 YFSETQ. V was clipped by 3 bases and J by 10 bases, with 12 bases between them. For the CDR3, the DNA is TGCGCCAGCAGCTCTGAGGGGGGACCGCAGTATTTT. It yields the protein CASSSEGGPQYF.

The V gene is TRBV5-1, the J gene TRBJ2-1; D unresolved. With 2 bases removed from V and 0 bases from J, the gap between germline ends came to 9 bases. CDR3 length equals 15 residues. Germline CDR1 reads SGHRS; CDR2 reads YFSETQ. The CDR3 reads CASSFPDGSYNEQFF. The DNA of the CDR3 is TGCGCCAGCAGCTTTCCTGACGGCTCCTACAATGAGCAGTTCTTC.

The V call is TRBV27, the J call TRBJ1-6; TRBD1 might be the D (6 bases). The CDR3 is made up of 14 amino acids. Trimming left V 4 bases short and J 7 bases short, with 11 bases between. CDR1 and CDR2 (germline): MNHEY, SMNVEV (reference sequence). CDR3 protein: CASSSTGWNSPLHF. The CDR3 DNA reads TGTGCCAGCAGTTCCACAGGGTGGAATTCACCCCTCCACTTT.

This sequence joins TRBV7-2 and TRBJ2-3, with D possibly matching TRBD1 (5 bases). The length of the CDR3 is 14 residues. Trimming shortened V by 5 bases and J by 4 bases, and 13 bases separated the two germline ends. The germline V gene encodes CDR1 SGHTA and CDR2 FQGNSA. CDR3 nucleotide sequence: TGTGCCAGCAGCGTGGATTGGGGCCCAGATACGCAGTATTTT. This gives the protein CASSVDWGPDTQYF.

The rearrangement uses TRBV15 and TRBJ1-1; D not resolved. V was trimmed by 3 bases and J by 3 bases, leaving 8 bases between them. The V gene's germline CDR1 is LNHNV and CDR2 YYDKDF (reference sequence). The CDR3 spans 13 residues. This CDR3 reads CATSSRLDTEAFF. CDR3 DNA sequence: TGTGCCACCAGCAGCCGGTTGGACACTGAAGCTTTCTTT.

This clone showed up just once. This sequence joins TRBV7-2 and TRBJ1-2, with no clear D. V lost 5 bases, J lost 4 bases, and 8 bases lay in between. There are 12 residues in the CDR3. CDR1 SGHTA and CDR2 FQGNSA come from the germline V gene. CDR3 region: CASSPDRYGYTF. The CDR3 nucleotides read TGTGCCAGCAGCCCAGACCGCTATGGCTACACCTTC.

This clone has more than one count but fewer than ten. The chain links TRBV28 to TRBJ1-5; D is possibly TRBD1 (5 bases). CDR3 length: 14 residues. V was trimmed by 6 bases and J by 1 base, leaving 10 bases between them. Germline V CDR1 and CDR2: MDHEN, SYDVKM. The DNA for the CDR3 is TGTGCCAGCAGACAGGACCGGAGCAATCAGCCCCAGCATTTT. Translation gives CASRQDRSNQPQHF.

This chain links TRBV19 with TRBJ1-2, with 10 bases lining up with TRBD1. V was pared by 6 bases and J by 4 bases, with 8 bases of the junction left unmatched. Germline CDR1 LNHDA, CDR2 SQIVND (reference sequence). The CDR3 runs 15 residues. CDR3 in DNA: TGTGCCAGTAGAAGGGACAGGGGTACCTCCTATGGCTACACCTTC. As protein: CASRRDRGTSYGYTF.

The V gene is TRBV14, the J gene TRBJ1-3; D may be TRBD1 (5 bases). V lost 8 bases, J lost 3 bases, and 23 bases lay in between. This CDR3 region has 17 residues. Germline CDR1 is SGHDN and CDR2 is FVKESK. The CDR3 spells CASLHMHRQRCGNTIYF. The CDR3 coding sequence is TGTGCCAGCCTCCATATGCACAGGCAAAGGTGTGGAAACACCATATATTTT.

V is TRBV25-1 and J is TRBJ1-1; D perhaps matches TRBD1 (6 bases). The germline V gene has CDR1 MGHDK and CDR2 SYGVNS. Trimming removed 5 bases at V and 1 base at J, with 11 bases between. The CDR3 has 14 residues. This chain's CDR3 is CASSLGHRNTEAFF. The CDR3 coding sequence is TGTGCCAGCAGTCTGGGACACAGGAACACTGAAGCTTTCTTT.

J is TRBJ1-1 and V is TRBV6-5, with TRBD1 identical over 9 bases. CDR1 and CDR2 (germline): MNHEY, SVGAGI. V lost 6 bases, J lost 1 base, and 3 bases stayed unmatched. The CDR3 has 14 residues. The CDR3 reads CASRVQGANTEAFF. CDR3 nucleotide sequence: TGTGCCAGCAGAGTACAGGGGGCGAACACTGAAGCTTTCTTT.